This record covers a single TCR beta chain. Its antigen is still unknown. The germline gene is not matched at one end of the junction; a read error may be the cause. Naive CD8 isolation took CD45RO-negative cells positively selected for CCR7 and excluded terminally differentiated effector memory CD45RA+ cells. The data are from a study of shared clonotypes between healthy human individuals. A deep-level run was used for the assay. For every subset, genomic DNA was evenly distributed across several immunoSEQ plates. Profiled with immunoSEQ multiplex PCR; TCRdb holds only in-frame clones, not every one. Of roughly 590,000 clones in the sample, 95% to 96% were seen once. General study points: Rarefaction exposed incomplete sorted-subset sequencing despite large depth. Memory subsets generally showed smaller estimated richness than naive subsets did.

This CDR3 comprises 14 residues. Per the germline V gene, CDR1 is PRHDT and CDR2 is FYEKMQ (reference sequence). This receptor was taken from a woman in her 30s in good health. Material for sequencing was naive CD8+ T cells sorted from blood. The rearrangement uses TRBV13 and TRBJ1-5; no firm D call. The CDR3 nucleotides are TGTGCCAGCAGCCTAGGGATCGGAGGACAGCCCCAGCATTTT. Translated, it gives CASSLGIGGQPQHF.